This T cell receptor beta chain was documented in a study of neoadjuvant anti-PD-1 for oral cavity cancer. Whole-study context: Most patients had three to four biweekly doses of 3 mg/kg nivolumab before resection. Overall study results and limits: Higher pretreatment blood Treg/Th17 ratios correlated with higher pretreatment blood and lower post-treatment tumor TCRbeta clonality.

Comment on this clone: Its antigen remains unknown.

TCRdb keeps only in-frame clones here, not all; method: immunoSEQ multiplex PCR. The sample records around 60,000 clones, 65% to 80% being singletons. Specimen: PBMCs, collected before nivolumab (anti-PD-1) treatment. The source is a person aged 35-79 years with oral cavity squamous cell carcinoma.

Here the CDR3 reads CASSQPSYEQYF. The DNA for the CDR3 is TGTGCCAGCAGCCAACCGAGCTACGAGCAGTACTTC. The chain recombines TRBV14 with TRBJ2-7; D gene uncertain. The CDR3 spans 12 residues. Germline values: CDR1 SGHDN, CDR2 FVKESK. Between the trimmed V and J ends, which lost 2 bases and 3 bases, there was a span of 5 bases.